Shown below are 2 T cell receptor beta chains from a single sample sequenced in a study of shared clonotypes between healthy human individuals. TCRdb's copy holds only in-frame clones and misses some; the assay was immunoSEQ multiplex PCR. The data show 1.5 million to 1.9 million clones, about 98% seen once. Material: naive CD4+ T cells sorted from blood. Subset given: CD45RA+ positively selected. The receptors here all came from a man aged 25-45 years in good health.

The rearrangement joins TRBV7-6 to TRBJ2-7; D not certain. Looked up from germline, CDR1 is SGHVS and CDR2 is FNYEAQ. This CDR3 has 13 amino acids. The V end lost 2 bases, the J end lost 5 bases, and 10 bases lay between the germline ends. CDR3 sequence reads: CASSLRVSDEQYF. CDR3 coding DNA: TGTGCCAGCAGCTTAAGGGTTTCCGACGAGCAGTACTTC.

J is TRBJ2-1 and V is TRBV27; D is unclear. CDR3 size: 12 residues. Per the germline V gene, CDR1 is MNHEY and CDR2 is SMNVEV (reference sequence). Trimming pared 5 bases from V and 7 bases from J, leaving 9 bases between. The chain's CDR3 is CASSPVGNEQFF. In DNA form, the CDR3 reads TGTGCCAGCAGTCCGGTGGGAAATGAGCAGTTCTTC.